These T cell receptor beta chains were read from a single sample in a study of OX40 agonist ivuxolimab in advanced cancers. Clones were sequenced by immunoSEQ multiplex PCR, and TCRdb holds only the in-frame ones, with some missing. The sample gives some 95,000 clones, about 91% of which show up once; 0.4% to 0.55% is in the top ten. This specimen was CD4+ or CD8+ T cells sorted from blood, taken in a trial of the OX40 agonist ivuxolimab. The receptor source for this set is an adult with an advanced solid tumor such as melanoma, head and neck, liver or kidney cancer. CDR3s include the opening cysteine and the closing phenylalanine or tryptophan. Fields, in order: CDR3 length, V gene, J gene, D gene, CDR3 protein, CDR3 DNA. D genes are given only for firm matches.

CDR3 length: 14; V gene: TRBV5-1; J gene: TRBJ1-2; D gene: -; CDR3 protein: CASTHGGEGYGYTF; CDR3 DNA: TGCGCCAGCACCCATGGGGGGGAAGGGTATGGCTACACCTTC
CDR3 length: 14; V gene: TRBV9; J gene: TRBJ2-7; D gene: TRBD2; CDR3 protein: CASSVLAGGHEQYF; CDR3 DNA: TGTGCCAGCAGCGTACTAGCGGGAGGGCACGAGCAGTACTTC
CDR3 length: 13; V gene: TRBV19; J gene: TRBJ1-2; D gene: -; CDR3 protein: CASSNRVGYGYTF; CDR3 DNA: TGTGCCAGTAGTAACAGGGTCGGGTATGGCTACACCTTC
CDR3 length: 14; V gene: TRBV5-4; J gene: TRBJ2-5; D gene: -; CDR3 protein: CASSTGQYQETQYF; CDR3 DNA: TGTGCCAGCAGTACAGGGCAGTACCAAGAGACCCAGTACTTC
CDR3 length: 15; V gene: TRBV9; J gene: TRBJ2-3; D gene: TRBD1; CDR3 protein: CASRLGTGGPDTQYF; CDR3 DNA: TGTGCCAGCCGTCTAGGGACAGGGGGACCAGATACGCAGTATTTT
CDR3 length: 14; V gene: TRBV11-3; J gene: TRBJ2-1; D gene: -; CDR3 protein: CASSLNPTVNEQFF; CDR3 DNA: TGTGCCAGCAGCTTAAACCCGACAGTCAATGAGCAGTTCTTC
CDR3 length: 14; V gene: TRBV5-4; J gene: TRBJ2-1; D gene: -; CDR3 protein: CASSLGAGYNEQFF; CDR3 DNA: TGTGCCAGCAGCTTAGGGGCGGGATACAATGAGCAGTTCTTC
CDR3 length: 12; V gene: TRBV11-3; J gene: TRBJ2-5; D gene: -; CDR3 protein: CASSLRKETQYF; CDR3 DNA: TGTGCCAGCAGCTTACGGAAAGAGACCCAGTACTTC
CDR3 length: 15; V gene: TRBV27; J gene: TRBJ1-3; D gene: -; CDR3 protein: CASEGRLDSGNTIYF; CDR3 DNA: TGTGCCAGCGAAGGGCGGCTAGACTCTGGAAACACCATATATTTT
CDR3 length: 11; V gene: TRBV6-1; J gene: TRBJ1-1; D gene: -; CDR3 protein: CASSEADQAFF; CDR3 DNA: TGTGCCAGCAGTGAAGCCGACCAAGCTTTCTTT
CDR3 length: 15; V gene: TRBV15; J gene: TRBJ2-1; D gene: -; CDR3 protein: CATSREGGLYNEQFF; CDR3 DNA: TGTGCCACCAGCAGAGAAGGGGGGCTATACAATGAGCAGTTCTTC
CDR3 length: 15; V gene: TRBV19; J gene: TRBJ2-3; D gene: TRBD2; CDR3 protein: CASSSLVAGGPTQYF; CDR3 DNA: TGTGCCAGTAGTTCTCTCGTGGCGGGAGGGCCGACGCAGTATTTT
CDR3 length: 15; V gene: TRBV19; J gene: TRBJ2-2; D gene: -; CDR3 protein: CASSIDQTPSGELFF; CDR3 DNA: TGTGCCAGTAGTATAGATCAAACCCCGTCCGGGGAGCTGTTTTTT